A selection of T cell receptor beta chains follows, all from one sample in a study of identical twins. TCRdb itself ran the 5' RACE reads through MiXCR, one entry per CDR3 protein. The sample has 1.5 million to 2 million distinct CDR3 sequences, 32% seen once; the top ten hold about 0.3%. Sequencing was performed on cord blood. The receptor set was obtained from a newborn girl in good health. CDR3s leave out the opening cysteine and the closing phenylalanine or tryptophan. The order of the fields is J gene, V gene, CDR3 protein.

J: TRBJ2-1; V: TRBV28; CDR3: ASTLALPYNEQF
J: TRBJ1-5; V: TRBV4-2; CDR3: ASSQDGKRGPQH
J: TRBJ1-2; V: TRBV28; CDR3: ASLAGMGYGYT
J: TRBJ1-6; V: TRBV20-1; CDR3: SASYNRGGSPLH
J: TRBJ1-5; V: TRBV3-1; CDR3: ASSPPRDSYSNQPQH
J: TRBJ2-5; V: TRBV6-2/TRBV6-3; CDR3: ASSYTGQGSQETQY
J: TRBJ2-4; V: TRBV4-1; CDR3: ASSPGLAEDEQY
J: TRBJ1-2; V: TRBV7-9; CDR3: ASSFGRGYT
J: TRBJ1-2; V: TRBV25-1; CDR3: ASSEGEVGGYT
J: TRBJ1-6; V: TRBV20-1; CDR3: SARIQVPFQYNSPLH
J: TRBJ2-7; V: TRBV5-1; CDR3: ASSHGTLESYEQY
J: TRBJ1-5; V: TRBV4-2; CDR3: ASSQEADSASNQPQH
J: TRBJ1-6; V: TRBV20-1; CDR3: SAPTGALFPLH
J: TRBJ2-5; V: TRBV24-1; CDR3: ATSDFTSGTRNEQY
J: TRBJ2-4; V: TRBV5-1; CDR3: ASSPGQGAEQY
J: TRBJ2-3; V: TRBV10-1; CDR3: ASSDLGSGDTRY
J: TRBJ2-1; V: TRBV27; CDR3: ASRGFDGSLGGYNEQF